These 27 T cell receptor beta chains came from one sample sequenced in a study of T cell responses to AZD1222 COVID-19 vaccine. Assay: immunoSEQ multiplex PCR; the TCRdb copy retains only in-frame clones and omits some. The profile shows fewer than 70,000 clones, about 74% of them singletons. The sequencing here drew on peripheral blood, taken 28 days after the second AZD1222 dose. Receptors originate from an adult who received the AZD1222 COVID-19 vaccine.

The chain employs TRBV5-6 and TRBJ1-1, with D possibly being TRBD1 (5 bases). There are 15 residues in the CDR3. Germline lookup yields CDR1 SGHDT and CDR2 YYEEEE. Trimming left V 1 base short and J 5 bases short, with 15 bases between. In DNA form, the CDR3 reads TGTGCCAGCAGCTTGTTGCAGGCGGGACGGACTGAAGCTTTCTTT. This translates into CASSLLQAGRTEAFF.

V is TRBV12-2 and J is TRBJ1-5; the table gives TRBD1 as D, unverified against the DNA. TRBV12-2 is labeled a pseudogene. This CDR3 is built from 20 residues. CDR3 region: CASRLDIFYRDTFSNQPQHF. The CDR3 DNA is TGTGCAAGTCGCTTAGACATCTTTTACCGGGACACCTTTAGCAATCAGCCCCAGCATTTT.

J is TRBJ2-6 and V is TRBV6-6; D is undetermined. The CDR3 consists of 13 residues. Looked up from germline, CDR1 is MNHNY and CDR2 is SVGAGI (reference sequence). The V end lost 0 bases, the J end lost 3 bases, and 0 bases lay between the germline ends. CDR3 amino acids: CASSYSGANVLTF. The CDR3 nucleotides read TGTGCCAGCAGTTACTCTGGGGCCAACGTCCTGACTTTC.

The rearrangement uses TRBV19 and TRBJ1-2; D uncertain. V was shortened by 6 bases and J by 2 bases, with 10 bases between the two germline ends. Germline V gene sequence: CDR1 LNHDA, CDR2 SQIVND (reference sequence). This CDR3 has 13 amino acids. The DNA for the CDR3 is TGTGCCAGTAGAAAGCCAACCAACTATGGCTACACCTTC. It codes for CASRKPTNYGYTF.

The J gene is TRBJ1-4, the V gene TRBV5-4; D gene ambiguous. Per germline, CDR1 SGHNT and CDR2 YYREEE (reference sequence). V gave up 2 bases and J gave up 4 bases, with 12 bases separating them. The CDR3 length is 15 residues. The CDR3 protein is CASSFGGVGNEKLFF. CDR3 coding DNA: TGTGCCAGCAGCTTTGGAGGAGTGGGTAATGAAAAACTGTTTTTT.

The rearrangement joins TRBV6-5 to TRBJ1-5; maybe TRBD1 (6 bases). Germline assignment: CDR1 MNHEY and CDR2 SVGAGI. This CDR3 is 14 amino acids long. V lost 4 bases to trimming and J lost 3 bases, with 10 bases between them. The CDR3 nucleotides read TGTGCCAGCAGTTTCGACAGGTTCAATCAGCCCCAGCATTTT. This codes for CASSFDRFNQPQHF.

Written as DNA, the CDR3 is TGTGCCAGCAGCTTAGGTACAGGGAATCAGCCCCAGCATTTT. It codes for CASSLGTGNQPQHF. The rearrangement uses TRBV11-1 and TRBJ1-5, with D tentatively TRBD1 (6 bases). V was clipped by 1 base and J by 4 bases, with 8 bases between them. There are 14 residues in the CDR3. Per the germline V gene, CDR1 is SGHAT and CDR2 is FQDESV (reference sequence).

V usage is TRBV18 and J usage is TRBJ1-1; D unclear. V dropped 6 bases and J dropped 0 bases, with 20 bases sitting between them. Germline V lookup: CDR1 KGHSH, CDR2 LQKENI. The CDR3 is 17 amino acids. The chain's CDR3 is CASSPREFGEVNTEAFF. In DNA form, the CDR3 reads TGTGCCAGCTCCCCGCGCGAGTTTGGGGAAGTGAACACTGAAGCTTTCTTT.

This sequence joins TRBV19 and TRBJ2-1; unclear D gene. This CDR3 has 11 amino acids. Germline V gene sequence: CDR1 LNHDA, CDR2 SQIVND (reference sequence). The germline V and J ends were trimmed by 4 bases and 8 bases, with 6 bases remaining between them. The CDR3 sequence: CASSSNHEQFF. The CDR3 coding sequence is TGTGCCAGTAGTAGCAACCATGAGCAGTTCTTC.

The chain uses TRBV7-7 and TRBJ2-5; 9 nucleotides match TRBD2. CDR1 and CDR2 from the germline V gene are SSHAT and FNYEAQ (reference sequence). The CDR3 totals 14 residues. V gave up 6 bases and J gave up 7 bases; unmatched junction bases: 9. The CDR3 region has the DNA TGTGCCAGCAGTCTAGACAGTAGCGGGGGGACCCAGTACTTC. This gives the protein CASSLDSSGGTQYF.

The chain carries TRBV6-1 and TRBJ1-5; no definite D call. V dropped 2 bases and J dropped 3 bases, with 11 bases sitting between them. Germline CDR1 is MNHNS and CDR2 is SASEGT. CDR3 length: 15 residues. The CDR3 region is CASSELDLHNQPQHF. The DNA for the CDR3 is TGTGCCAGCAGTGAACTGGACCTACACAATCAGCCCCAGCATTTT.

The V call is TRBV5-1, the J call TRBJ2-3; 7 bases align to TRBD2. The CDR3 has 14 amino acids. The V gene's germline CDR1 is SGHRS and CDR2 YFSETQ. J lost 3 bases, V lost 5 bases, and 6 bases had no gene match. The CDR3 is CASRRASGTDTQYF. CDR3 nucleotide sequence: TGCGCCAGCAGGAGGGCTAGCGGAACAGATACGCAGTATTTT.

The chain links TRBV6-2 or TRBV6-3 to TRBJ1-6; no clear D gene. V lost 2 bases and J 0 bases, leaving 8 bases between the germline ends. CDR1 MNHEY and CDR2 SVGEGT come from the germline V gene. This CDR3 spans 16 amino acids. In DNA, the CDR3 is TGTGCCAGCAGTTACGCCGGGAGCTCCTATAATTCACCCCTCCACTTT. It is translated as CASSYAGSSYNSPLHF.

The chain joins TRBV19 to TRBJ2-1; D is unclear. The CDR3 sequence is 12 residues long. With 5 bases removed from V and 8 bases from J, the gap between germline ends came to 10 bases. Germline assignment: CDR1 LNHDA and CDR2 SQIVND (reference sequence). CDR3 sequence (DNA): TGTGCCAGTAGTCCGAGAATCCATGAGCAGTTCTTC. It codes for CASSPRIHEQFF. Full variable domain (remainder filled in from reference TRBV19 and TRBJ2-1): DGGITQSPKYLFRKEGQNVTLSCEQNLNHDAMYWYRQDPGQGLRLIYYSQIVNDFQKGDIAEGYSVSREKKESFPLTVTSAQKNPTAFYLCASSPRIHEQFFGPGTRLTVL.

The chain recombines TRBV6-5 with TRBJ2-7; possibly TRBD1 for D (6 bases). The germline V gene encodes CDR1 MNHEY and CDR2 SVGAGI. The V end lost 8 bases, the J end lost 0 bases, and 17 bases lay between the germline ends. This CDR3 is built from 15 residues. This CDR3 reads CASRRRQESSYEQYF. DNA for the CDR3: TGTGCCAGCCGCCGTAGACAGGAGAGCTCCTACGAGCAGTACTTC.

This rearrangement joins TRBV5-4 to TRBJ2-3; 12 positions agree with TRBD2. Per the germline V gene, CDR1 is SGHNT and CDR2 is YYREEE (reference sequence). The V and J ends lost 4 bases and 5 bases, in that order; junction bases with no gene match: 17. The CDR3 is made up of 19 amino acids. CDR3 loop: CASSRASGGAEKSGDTQYF. In nucleotides, the CDR3 is TGTGCCAGCAGCCGGGCTAGCGGGGGGGCCGAGAAAAGCGGAGATACGCAGTATTTT.

The chain links TRBV27 to TRBJ1-1; D perhaps matches TRBD1 (5 bases). Trimming removed 8 bases at V and 0 bases at J, with 7 bases between. CDR3 length: 12 residues. Per germline, CDR1 MNHEY and CDR2 SMNVEV (reference sequence). The chain's CDR3 is CASSGLNTEAFF. DNA of the CDR3: TGTGCCAGCTCAGGGCTGAACACTGAAGCTTTCTTT.

This chain joins TRBV28 and TRBJ2-3; 16 nucleotides match TRBD2. V trimming: 5 bases; J trimming: 8 bases; junction bases outside the gene matches: 10. Germline V gene lookup returns CDR1 MDHEN and CDR2 SYDVKM. The CDR3 has 17 amino acids. The CDR3 loop reads CASSPRGLAGGQGTQYF. The CDR3 DNA reads TGTGCCAGCAGTCCGAGGGGACTAGCGGGGGGGCAGGGTACGCAGTATTTT.

The chain carries TRBV6-5 and TRBJ2-7, with D maybe TRBD2 (5 bases). Trimming pared 2 bases from V and 5 bases from J, leaving 7 bases between. The germline CDR1 and CDR2 sequences are MNHEY and SVGAGI. This CDR3 has 12 residues. The CDR3 sequence: CASSYRGDEQYF. CDR3 coding DNA: TGTGCCAGCAGTTACCGGGGAGACGAGCAGTACTTC.

V usage is TRBV5-8 and J usage is TRBJ1-5; 7 nucleotides align to TRBD1. Germline assignment: CDR1 SGHTS and CDR2 YDEGEE. V was clipped by 6 bases and J by 7 bases; unmatched bases: 10. The CDR3 is 14 amino acids. CDR3 nucleotides: TGTGCCAGCACCAATGGACAGGTAGGCCAGCCCCAGCATTTT. It translates to CASTNGQVGQPQHF.

This clone has just one count. The rearrangement joins TRBV5-1 to TRBJ2-6, with no clear D. The CDR3 length is 14 residues. CDR1 and CDR2 (germline): SGHRS, YFSETQ. The V end was cut by 0 bases, the J end by 3 bases, with 4 bases between. The CDR3 reads CASSLDIGANVLTF. The DNA of the CDR3 is TGCGCCAGCAGCTTGGACATTGGGGCCAACGTCCTGACTTTC.

This clone came up once. This sequence joins TRBV6-5 and TRBJ1-2, with 7 bases fitting TRBD1. Per germline, CDR1 MNHEY and CDR2 SVGAGI. V shed 4 bases, J shed 2 bases, and the junction held 7 bases outside the gene matches. The CDR3 spans 15 residues. Written as DNA, the CDR3 is TGTGCCAGCAGTTTACAGGGGTTTACGAACTATGGCTACACCTTC. It encodes CASSLQGFTNYGYTF.

In its sample, this clone was seen a few times. The chain couples TRBV27 to TRBJ2-7; TRBD1 is a possible D gene (6 bases). The CDR3 is 15 residues long. Germline V gives CDR1 MNHEY, CDR2 SMNVEV (reference sequence). Trimming removed 2 bases at V and 2 bases at J, with 13 bases between. Written as DNA, the CDR3 is TGTGCCAGCAGTTTACAACAGGGTAGGACCTACGAGCAGTACTTC. This sequence encodes CASSLQQGRTYEQYF.

Concerning this clone: A read error may produce the germline difference seen at one junction end. The rearrangement links TRBV15 to TRBJ2-7, with no clear D. This CDR3 comprises 16 residues. From germline, CDR1 is LNHNV and CDR2 YYDKDF (reference sequence). The CDR3 is CATSRERDWGSYEQYF. The CDR3 DNA is TGTGCCACCAGCCGAGAAAGAGATTGGGGCTCCTACGAGCAGTACTTC. Drawing the rest from reference TRBV15 and TRBJ2-7, the complete variable domain is DAMVIQNPRYQVTQFGKPVTLSCSQTLNHNVMYWYQQKSSQAPKLLFHYYDKDFNNEADTPDNFQSRRPNTSFCFLDIRSPGLGDTAMYLCATSRERDWGSYEQYFGPGTRLTVT.

This clone was counted once. This rearrangement joins TRBV2 to TRBJ2-1; 13 bases are shared with TRBD2. CDR3 size: 15 residues. Germline CDR1 and CDR2: SNHLY and FYNNEI. V shed 7 bases and J 10 bases; nucleotides not matched to a gene: 10. The chain's CDR3 is CASKGLAGSPGEQFF. In DNA, the CDR3 is TGTGCCAGCAAGGGACTAGCGGGGAGTCCGGGGGAGCAGTTCTTC.

This clone was seen just once. This chain connects TRBV24-1 to TRBJ1-4; tentative D call: TRBD1 (5 bases). Germline V gene lookup returns CDR1 KGHDR and CDR2 SFDVKD. This CDR3 spans 15 amino acids. V lost 5 bases and J 0 bases, leaving 9 bases between the germline ends. Here the CDR3 DNA reads TGTGCCACCAGTGGAGGGACCCCAACTAATGAAAAACTGTTTTTT. Encoded protein: CATSGGTPTNEKLFF.

The V and J genes are TRBV5-1 and TRBJ2-5, with D perhaps matching TRBD1 or TRBD2 (5 bases each). Per the germline V gene, CDR1 is SGHRS and CDR2 is YFSETQ. Between the trimmed V and J ends, which lost 3 bases and 2 bases, there was a span of 11 bases. The CDR3 is 14 amino acids. The CDR3 DNA reads as TGCGCCAGCAGCTCGACAGAGGGACAAGAGACCCAGTACTTC. Protein product: CASSSTEGQETQYF.